This T cell receptor (beta chain) comes out of a study of T cell changes during pregnancy in multiple sclerosis. This clone was observed a single time. Sequencing was performed with immunoSEQ multiplex PCR; in TCRdb, only in-frame clones are kept and a portion is missing. In the table there are approximately 90,000 clones, 90% to 95% of which are singletons. CDR3 length: 19 amino acids. The V and J ends lost 0 bases and 4 bases, in that order; junction bases with no gene match: 15. CDR1 and CDR2 from the germline V gene are SGHRS and YFSETQ. This sample comprised peripheral blood, obtained after pregnancy. This chain connects TRBV5-1 to TRBJ1-4; 7 bases agree with TRBD1. The receptor's source is a female donor in good health, enrolled as a control in a pregnancy study. CDR3 sequence (DNA): TGCGCCAGCAGCTTGGAAACCGGCCAAGCCGGGACAGTTAATGAAAAACTGTTTTTT. Translated: CASSLETGQAGTVNEKLFF.